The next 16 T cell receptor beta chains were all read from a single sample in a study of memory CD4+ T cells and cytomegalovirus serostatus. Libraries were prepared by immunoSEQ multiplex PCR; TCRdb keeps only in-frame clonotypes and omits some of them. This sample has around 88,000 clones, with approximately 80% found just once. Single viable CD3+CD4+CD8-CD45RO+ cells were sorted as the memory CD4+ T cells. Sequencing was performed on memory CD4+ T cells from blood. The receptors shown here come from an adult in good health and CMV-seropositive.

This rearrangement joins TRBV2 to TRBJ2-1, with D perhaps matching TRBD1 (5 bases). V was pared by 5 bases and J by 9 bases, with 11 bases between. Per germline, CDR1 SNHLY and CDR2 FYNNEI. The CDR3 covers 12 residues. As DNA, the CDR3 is TGTGCCAGCAGTTCTGGGGCGGCTGAGCAGTTCTTC. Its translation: CASSSGAAEQFF.

The CDR3, as DNA: TGTGCCAGCAGCTTGGTAGCGGGAGGCAGGGATACGCAGTATTTT. Its protein is CASSLVAGGRDTQYF. The chain carries TRBV5-4 and TRBJ2-3; 10 bases align to TRBD2. This CDR3 spans 15 amino acids. Looked up from germline, CDR1 is SGHNT and CDR2 is YYREEE (reference sequence). The trim removed 0 bases at V and 6 bases at J, leaving 4 bases unmatched.

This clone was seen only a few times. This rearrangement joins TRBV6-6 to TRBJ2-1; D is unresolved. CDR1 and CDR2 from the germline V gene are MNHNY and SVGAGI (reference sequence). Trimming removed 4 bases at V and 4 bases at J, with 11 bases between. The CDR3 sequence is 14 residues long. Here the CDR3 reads CASSFPGPYNEQFF. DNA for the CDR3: TGTGCCAGCAGTTTCCCCGGACCATACAATGAGCAGTTCTTC.

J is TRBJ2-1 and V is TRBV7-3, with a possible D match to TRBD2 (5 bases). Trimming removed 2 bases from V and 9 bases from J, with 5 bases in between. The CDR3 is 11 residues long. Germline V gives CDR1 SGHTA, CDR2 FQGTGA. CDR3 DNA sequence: TGTGCCAGCAGCTTAGGGAGTGAGCAGTTCTTC. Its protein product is CASSLGSEQFF. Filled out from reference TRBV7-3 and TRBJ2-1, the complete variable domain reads GAGVSQTPSNKVTEKGKYVELRCDPISGHTALYWYRQSLGQGPEFLIYFQGTGAADDSGLPNDRFFAVRPEGSVSTLKIQRTERGDSAVYLCASSLGSEQFFGPGTRLTVL.

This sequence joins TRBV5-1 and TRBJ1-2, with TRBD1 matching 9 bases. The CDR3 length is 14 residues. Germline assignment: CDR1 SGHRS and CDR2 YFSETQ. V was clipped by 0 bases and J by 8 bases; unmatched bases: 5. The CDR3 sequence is CASSLGQGVLGYTF. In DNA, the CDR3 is TGCGCCAGCAGCTTGGGACAGGGGGTACTCGGCTACACCTTC.

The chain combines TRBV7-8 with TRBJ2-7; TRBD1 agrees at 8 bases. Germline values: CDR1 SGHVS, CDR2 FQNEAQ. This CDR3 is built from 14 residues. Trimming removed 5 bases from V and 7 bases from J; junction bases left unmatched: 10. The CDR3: CASSARGQVVEQYF. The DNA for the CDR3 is TGTGCCAGCAGCGCCAGGGGACAGGTGGTGGAGCAGTACTTC.

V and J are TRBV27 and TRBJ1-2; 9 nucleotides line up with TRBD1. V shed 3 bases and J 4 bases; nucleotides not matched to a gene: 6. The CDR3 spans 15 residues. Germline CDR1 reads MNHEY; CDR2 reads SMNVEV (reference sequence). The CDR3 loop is CASSLKGTGPYGYTF. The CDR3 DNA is TGTGCCAGCAGTTTGAAGGGGACAGGGCCCTATGGCTACACCTTC.

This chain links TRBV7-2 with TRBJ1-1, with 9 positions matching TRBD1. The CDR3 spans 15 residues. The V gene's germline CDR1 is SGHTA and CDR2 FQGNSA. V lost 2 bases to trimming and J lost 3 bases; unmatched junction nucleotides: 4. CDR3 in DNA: TGTGCCAGCAGCTTACTCCGGACAGGGGACACTGAAGCTTTCTTT. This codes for CASSLLRTGDTEAFF.

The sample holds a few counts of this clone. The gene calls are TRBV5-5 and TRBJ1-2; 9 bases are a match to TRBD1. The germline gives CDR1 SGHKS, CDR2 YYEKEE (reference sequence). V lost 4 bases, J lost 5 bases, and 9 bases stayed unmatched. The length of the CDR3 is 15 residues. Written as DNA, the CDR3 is TGTGCCAGCAGCATACGGACAGGGGCGGATTATGGCTACACCTTC. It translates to CASSIRTGADYGYTF.

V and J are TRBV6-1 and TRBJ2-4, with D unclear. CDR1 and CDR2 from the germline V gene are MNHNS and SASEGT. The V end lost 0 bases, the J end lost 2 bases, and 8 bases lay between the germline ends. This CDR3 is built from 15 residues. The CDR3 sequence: CASSEAGNTKNIQYF. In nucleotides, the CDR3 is TGTGCCAGCAGTGAAGCAGGGAATACCAAAAACATTCAGTACTTC.

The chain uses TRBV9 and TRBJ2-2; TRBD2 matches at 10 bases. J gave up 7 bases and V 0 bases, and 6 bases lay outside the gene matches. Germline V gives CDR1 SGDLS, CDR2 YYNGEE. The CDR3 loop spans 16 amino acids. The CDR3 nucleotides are TGTGCCAGCAGCGTAGTCGAACTAGCGGGAATCGGGGAGCTGTTTTTT. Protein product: CASSVVELAGIGELFF.

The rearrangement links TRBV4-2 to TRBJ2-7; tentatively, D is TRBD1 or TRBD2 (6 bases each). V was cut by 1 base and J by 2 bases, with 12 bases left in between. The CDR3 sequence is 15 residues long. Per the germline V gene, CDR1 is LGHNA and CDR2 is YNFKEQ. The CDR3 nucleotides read TGTGCCAGCAGCCAAGTAGGGGGGATTCCCTACGAGCAGTACTTC. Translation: CASSQVGGIPYEQYF.

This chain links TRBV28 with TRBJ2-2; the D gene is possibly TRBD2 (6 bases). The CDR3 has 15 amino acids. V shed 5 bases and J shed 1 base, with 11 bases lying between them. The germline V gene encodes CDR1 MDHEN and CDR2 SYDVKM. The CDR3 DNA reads TGTGCCAGCAGTCCGGGCGGGATGAACACCGGGGAGCTGTTTTTT. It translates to CASSPGGMNTGELFF.

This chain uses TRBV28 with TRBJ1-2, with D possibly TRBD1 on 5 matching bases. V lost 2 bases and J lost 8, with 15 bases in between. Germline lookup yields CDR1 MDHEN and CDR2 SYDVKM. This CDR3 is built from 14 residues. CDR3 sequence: CASSLGGAFEGYTF. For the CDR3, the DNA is TGTGCCAGCAGTTTAGGCGGGGCATTTGAGGGCTACACCTTC.

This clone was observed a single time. This chain's CDR3 is CASSLAPGGEYTIYF. The CDR3 nucleotides read TGTGCCAGCAGCTTGGCCCCAGGGGGCGAGTACACCATATATTTT. The chain carries TRBV5-5 and TRBJ1-3; the match to TRBD1 covers 8 bases. This CDR3 is 15 amino acids long. The V gene's germline CDR1 is SGHKS and CDR2 YYEKEE (reference sequence). The junction had 7 bases not matched to a gene; V was cut back by 0 bases and J by 8 bases.

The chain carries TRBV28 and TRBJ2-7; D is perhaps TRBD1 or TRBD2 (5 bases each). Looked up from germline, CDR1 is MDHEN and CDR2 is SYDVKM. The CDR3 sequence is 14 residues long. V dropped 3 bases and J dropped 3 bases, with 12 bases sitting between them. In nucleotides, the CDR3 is TGTGCCAGCAGTTTTGCCGGGGCTAGCTACGAGCAGTACTTC. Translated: CASSFAGASYEQYF.